This passage covers 5 T cell receptor beta chains from one sample sequenced in a study of T cell changes during pregnancy in multiple sclerosis. Here immunoSEQ multiplex PCR was the method, and the copy in TCRdb shows in-frame clones only, minus some. The data show roughly 72,000 clones, around 90% seen once. The sample was peripheral blood, taken in the first trimester of pregnancy. These receptors originate from a female donor in good health, enrolled as a control in a pregnancy study.

V and J are TRBV7-8 and TRBJ2-3; the match to TRBD2 covers 10 bases. J lost 5 bases, V lost 0 bases, and 8 bases had no gene match. CDR1 and CDR2 (germline): SGHVS, FQNEAQ. The CDR3 contains 17 residues. CDR3 sequence reads: CASSLATLAGAGDTQYF. As DNA, the CDR3 is TGTGCCAGCAGCTTAGCTACCCTAGCGGGGGCCGGAGATACGCAGTATTTT.

The rearrangement joins TRBV11-2 to TRBJ2-2; D ambiguous. The germline CDR1 and CDR2 sequences are SGHAT and FQNNGV. The V and J ends lost 4 bases and 8 bases respectively, with 8 bases between them. This CDR3 has 12 amino acids. The CDR3 protein is CASSSQAGELFF. The CDR3, as DNA: TGTGCCAGCAGCTCTCAGGCGGGGGAGCTGTTTTTT.

Concerning this clone: Other DNA sequences within the sample encode an identical CDR3. This chain connects TRBV11-2 to TRBJ1-1; 7 bases align to TRBD1. Germline values: CDR1 SGHAT, CDR2 FQNNGV. The CDR3 sequence is 13 residues long. The trim removed 1 base at V and 8 bases at J, leaving 4 bases unmatched. CDR3 amino acids: CASSLVTGAEAFF. DNA for the CDR3: TGTGCCAGCAGCTTAGTAACAGGGGCCGAAGCTTTCTTT.

The gene calls are TRBV4-1 and TRBJ2-1; weak D call: TRBD2 (6 bases). Trimming pared 0 bases from V and 1 base from J, leaving 13 bases between. This CDR3 is built from 17 residues. The germline V gene encodes CDR1 MGHRA and CDR2 YSYEKL. The CDR3 loop reads CASSQEGRIASYNEQFF. In nucleotides, the CDR3 is TGCGCCAGCAGCCAAGAAGGGAGGATAGCTTCCTACAATGAGCAGTTCTTC.

The sample holds a few counts of this clone. This rearrangement joins TRBV6-4 to TRBJ2-1, with 7 bases matching TRBD2. V was clipped by 4 bases and J by 0 bases; unmatched bases: 0. Germline lookup yields CDR1 MRHNA and CDR2 SNTAGT. This CDR3 region has 14 residues. CDR3 sequence: CASSGGSSYNEQFF. The CDR3 coding sequence is TGTGCCAGCAGTGGCGGGAGCTCCTACAATGAGCAGTTCTTC.